This T cell receptor beta chain was captured by sequencing in a study of neurological immune-mediated disorders (dated by TCRdb to the late 2010s). Turning to the overall study: Peripheral blood TCR-beta repertoires from HTLV-I-associated myelopathy (HAM/TSP) patients, multiple sclerosis patients and healthy controls were compared by UMI-based sequencing. The cohort comprised some 71 subjects: roughly 14 HAM/TSP patients, approximately 34 multiple sclerosis patients and around 20 healthy controls. The 95 to 120 TCR-beta libraries covered PBMC samples along with longitudinal samples, technical triplicates, and paired sorted CD4+ and CD8+ T-cell subsets. To precisely calculate how much the frequency of each individual clone varied, libraries were sequenced in technical triplicate.

This specimen's time point label, interpreted: technical triplicate 1. Libraries from unsorted PBMCs were made from 2 million PBMCs kept in RNAlater at -80 degrees C until RNA extraction. Peripheral blood was subjected to Ficoll-Hypaque density gradient centrifugation to isolate PBMCs, which were then cryopreserved in liquid nitrogen. The V and J ends are trimmed by 8 bases and 0 bases, leaving 8 bases between them. The CDR3 runs 13 residues from the cysteine to the phenylalanine. Solely the CDR3 DNA is kept, with 39 bases framed from the first base. CDR1 is given as MNHEY and CDR2 as SMNVEV, both from the germline V gene (reference sequence). What the authors observed across the whole study: TCR clonal expansion was greatest in HAM/TSP patients and smallest in MS patients, who ranked below even healthy controls. Across subjects, expanded clones never shared an identical CDR3 amino acid sequence, which suggests that the TCR-beta repertoires in every group were private.

The table lists this clonotype with many counts. Its antigen specificity is not known. No much larger clone is present one base from it, and per-base qualities are unavailable. cDNA was synthesized by template-switch 5'RACE using a primer carrying a 10-nucleotide random unique molecular identifier by which each TCR transcript was tagged. Over 190 million TCR-beta sequences, covering 15-18 subjects, were produced in each sequencing run. The RNeasy kit was used for extraction of total RNA. The KAPA Real-time Library Amplification kit was used to amplify TCR-beta VDJ regions with primers targeting the TCR constant region and the 5'RACE anchor. Sample indexes and Illumina adaptors were added in a first PCR, and a second PCR then increased library yield. After Ampure bead purification, the roughly 650 bp TCR product was size-selected on a 2% E-gel SizeSelection system. Before pooling, library quality was checked on a Bioanalyzer, concentration was measured with Qubit, and libraries were quantified with the Kapa Library Quantification kit. Libraries were sequenced paired-end 2 x 150 bp on an Illumina HiSeq 2500. To increase sequence diversity, roughly 24-32% phiX was spiked into each library pool. The paper's processing steps were these. Quality-filtered reads were processed with the UMI-based MiGEC pipeline, and over 90% of raw TCR sequences were removed by the MiGEC pipeline during error correction. VDJ genes were aligned to IMGT germline references, and each clonotype was defined by a unique CDR3 amino acid sequence together with V-J genes. Clonal expansion, Shannon diversity and CDR3 relatedness were evaluated with VDJtools (CalcPairwiseDistances, ClusterSamples), while phylogenetic trees were built in CLCbio workbench. Clones with at least 8 unique UMIs were defined as expanded, with this threshold being based on coefficient-of-variation modelling across technical triplicates. TCRdb applied fastp at Q25 and MiXCR to the public reads, then kept only in-frame beta chains. Each entry merges the rows of one CDR3 protein and shows their most common DNA and genes. The V and J calls follow TCRdb's processing rather than the paper's. The sample contains 30,000 to 40,000 distinct CDR3 sequences, 11% of them found a single time. The top ten clones comprise around 3.9% of the sample.

The sample comprised PBMCs. The sequence was obtained from a man in his sixties with HTLV-1-associated myelopathy (HAM/TSP). The chain links TRBV27 with TRBJ2-1, with no reliable assignment of the D segment. Here is the DNA: TGTGCCAGCCGGACCAGCTCCTACAATGAGCAGTTCTTC. Its protein reads: CASRTSSYNEQFF.